This TCR beta chain was identified in a study of blood T cell repertoires in COVID-19. On the study more broadly: Material from acute and convalescent COVID-19 was sourced from the United States, Italy and Spain.

This CDR3 is 13 amino acids long. The germline gives CDR1 SGHTA, CDR2 FQGNSA. V lost 1 base to trimming and J lost 6 bases, with 9 bases between them. Original methodology: Estimates of nucleated cell counts were drawn from the amplification of reference gene primers. Libraries were prepared by immunoSEQ multiplex PCR; TCRdb keeps only in-frame clonotypes and omits some of them. Clonal size and the V and J genes are those of that table, whereas D and trimming came from the DNA. The sample lists about 150,000 clones, roughly 80% occurring once. The gene calls are TRBV7-2 and TRBJ1-1, with D hard to call. This TCR came from a man aged 45-65 years with active or convalescent COVID-19. Sequenced material: peripheral blood. The CDR3 reads CASSLGRAAEAFF. The DNA for the CDR3 is TGTGCCAGCAGCTTAGGGAGGGCGGCTGAAGCTTTCTTT. Looking up the rest from reference TRBV7-2 and TRBJ1-1 gives the full variable domain: GAGVSQSPSNKVTEKGKDVELRCDPISGHTALYWYRQSLGQGLEFLIYFQGNSAPDKSGLPSDRFSAERTGGSVSTLTIQRTQQEDSAVYLCASSLGRAAEAFFGQGTRLTVV.